This T cell receptor beta chain was retrieved from a study of monozygotic twins with inflammatory bowel disease. Blood samples of about 2.5 ml were drawn from every donor. TCRdb re-analyzed the 5' RACE reads; it lists each CDR3 protein once, without DNA. The sample holds a few hundred thousand distinct CDR3 sequences. The CDR3 has 14 residues. Germline V gene lookup returns CDR1 SGHTA and CDR2 FQGNSA. This TCR derives from a human donor with ulcerative colitis or Crohn's disease, or a healthy co-twin of an affected twin (not recorded which). The chain combines TRBV7-2 with TRBJ1-5; as DNA is missing, the TRBD1 call by TCRdb cannot be tested. Sequenced sample: blood. CDR3 loop: CASSIRGANQPQHF. Filled out from reference TRBV7-2 and TRBJ1-5, the complete variable domain reads GAGVSQSPSNKVTEKGKDVELRCDPISGHTALYWYRQSLGQGLEFLIYFQGNSAPDKSGLPSDRFSAERTGGSVSTLTIQRTQQEDSAVYLCASSIRGANQPQHFGDGTRLSIL.